This T cell receptor beta chain derives from a study of beta chain features in type 1 diabetes. Across the whole study: Cell yields, gender and age were similar in healthy donors and patients. Sorted cells examined across all samples numbered 107,917,701.

This clone came up a few times. Of the isolated RNA, all was reverse transcribed, and so the sequenced material was expressed TCRB transcripts. Sequenced by immunoSEQ multiplex PCR; TCRdb stores in-frame clones only, minus some. The table has a few hundred thousand clones, 30% seen once. CD45RO/CCR7/CD25/CD127/CD95/CD27 sorting isolated CD4+ naive, central memory, regulatory and stem cell-like memory cells. This clonotype was sampled from a young man in good health. The sample was naive CD4+ T cells from blood.

The CDR3, as DNA: TGTGCCAGCAGCTCCGCGACTAGCGGGAGTCCAGATACGCAGTATTTT. Protein: CASSSATSGSPDTQYF. This chain joins TRBV7-2 and TRBJ2-3, with 12 bases fitting TRBD2. Germline assignment: CDR1 SGHTA and CDR2 FQGNSA. With V trimmed by 4 bases and J by 4 bases, 6 bases remained unmatched. The CDR3 has 16 residues.